One and the same sample provided the 10 T cell receptor beta chains below, sequenced in a study of cytotoxic CD8 clonotypes in ibrutinib-treated CLL. Sequencing was performed with immunoSEQ multiplex PCR; in TCRdb, only in-frame clones are kept and a portion is missing. The sample records almost 85,000 clones, roughly 86% being singletons. The sequenced sample was PBMCs, obtained before ibrutinib treatment. All receptors derive from a human donor with chronic lymphocytic leukemia.

V usage is TRBV6-5 and J usage is TRBJ2-2; 9 bases are a match to TRBD2. V shed 6 bases and J 7 bases; nucleotides not matched to a gene: 6. This CDR3 has 14 residues. Germline V gene lookup returns CDR1 MNHEY and CDR2 SVGAGI. The CDR3 DNA is TGTGCCAGCAGCCGGGGACTAGCAAGCGGGGAGCTGTTTTTT. Protein: CASSRGLASGELFF.

The sample holds a few counts of this clone. The chain combines TRBV5-1 with TRBJ2-2; 11 bases are shared with TRBD2. The ends lost 5 bases at V and 7 bases at J; junction bases unmatched: 4. This CDR3 region has 14 residues. CDR1 is SGHRS and CDR2 is YFSETQ in the germline V gene. The CDR3 nucleotides are TGCGCCAGCAGACTAGCGGGAGTTGTCGGGGAGCTGTTTTTT. The encoded protein is CASRLAGVVGELFF.

The rearrangement uses TRBV5-4 and TRBJ2-4; the D gene could be TRBD1 or TRBD2 (5 bases each). The V and J ends lost 4 bases and 1 base respectively, with 21 bases between them. The CDR3 runs to 18 residues. Germline-derived CDR1 and CDR2 are SGHNT and YYREEE (reference sequence). DNA of the CDR3: TGTGCCAGCAGCCATTGGGGGAGAGGGGCGAAGGCCAAAAACATTCAGTACTTC. It yields the protein CASSHWGRGAKAKNIQYF.

This clone was seen a few times. The rearrangement links TRBV5-6 to TRBJ2-7, with 9 bases matching TRBD2. V shed 0 bases, J shed 7 bases, and the junction held 14 bases outside the gene matches. CDR1 SGHDT and CDR2 YYEEEE come from the germline V gene. The CDR3 consists of 17 residues. The DNA for the CDR3 is TGTGCCAGCAGCTTGGGCACTAGCGGGCGCCCGACTTTTGAGCAGTACTTC. It codes for CASSLGTSGRPTFEQYF.

The V gene is TRBV5-4, the J gene TRBJ2-2; D perhaps matches TRBD2 (6 bases). V lost 5 bases and J 6 bases, leaving 11 bases between the germline ends. This CDR3 region has 13 residues. Germline-derived CDR1 and CDR2 are SGHNT and YYREEE (reference sequence). CDR3 amino acids: CASRIGGAGELFF. The CDR3 DNA is TGTGCCAGCAGAATCGGCGGGGCCGGGGAGCTGTTTTTT.

This chain joins TRBV5-1 and TRBJ2-6, with D perhaps matching TRBD1 or TRBD2 (5 bases each). Trimming shortened V by 4 bases and J by 0 bases, and 11 bases separated the two germline ends. The germline gives CDR1 SGHRS, CDR2 YFSETQ. The CDR3 runs 16 residues. The CDR3 loop is CASSPGPTSGANVLTF. The DNA of the CDR3 is TGCGCCAGCAGCCCGGGACCGACCTCTGGGGCCAACGTCCTGACTTTC.

The genes are TRBV5-4 and TRBJ2-1; D is unclear. The CDR3 is made up of 12 amino acids. Germline-derived CDR1 and CDR2 are SGHNT and YYREEE (reference sequence). Trimming cost V 6 bases and J 6 bases, with 10 bases left between them. CDR3 amino acids: CASTSRLNEQFF. The CDR3 DNA is TGTGCCAGCACCTCGCGTCTCAATGAGCAGTTCTTC.

This chain links TRBV5-6 with TRBJ2-7; D unclear. The V end lost 1 base, the J end lost 0 bases, and 11 bases lay between the germline ends. The CDR3 extends over 15 amino acids. CDR1 and CDR2 from the germline V gene are SGHDT and YYEEEE. CDR3 sequence reads: CASSLLGLSSYEQYF. The CDR3 bases are TGTGCCAGCAGCTTGCTAGGTCTGAGCTCCTACGAGCAGTACTTC.

This clone was found once. The rearrangement joins TRBV5-4 to TRBJ2-5, with D possibly matching TRBD1 (5 bases). There are 14 residues in the CDR3. Germline loops: CDR1 SGHNT, CDR2 YYREEE (reference sequence). V was pared by 2 bases and J by 5 bases, with 13 bases between. CDR3 DNA sequence: TGTGCCAGCAGCTTAGCAGGGATCGGGGAGACCCAGTACTTC. It encodes CASSLAGIGETQYF. Combining the CDR3 with reference TRBV5-4 and TRBJ2-5 gives the whole variable domain ETGVTQSPTHLIKTRGQQVTLRCSSQSGHNTVSWYQQALGQGPQFIFQYYREEENGRGNFPPRFSGLQFPNYSSELNVNALELDDSALYLCASSLAGIGETQYFGPGTRLLVL.

The genes are TRBV6-5 and TRBJ1-2; no clear D. The ends were cut back, 2 bases at V and 5 bases at J, with 3 bases in the middle. The CDR3 runs to 11 residues. From germline, CDR1 is MNHEY and CDR2 SVGAGI. The CDR3 loop is CASSYRYGYTF. The DNA of the CDR3 is TGTGCCAGCAGTTACCGTTATGGCTACACCTTC.